A few counts support the clone carrying this T cell receptor (beta chain). Its antigen is not identified. The data stem from a study of response to subunit inactivated influenza vaccine. Study-level results: A suggestion made by the authors is that each seasonal influenza vaccination recruits few new T cells.

Germline V gene data show CDR1 as DFQATT and CDR2 as SNEGSKA (reference sequence). The CDR3 covers 15 residues. The ends lost 2 bases at V and 4 bases at J; junction bases unmatched: 5. TCRdb used MiXCR to reprocess the RT-PCR reads, holding one entry per CDR3 protein. The table lists about half a million distinct CDR3 sequences, roughly 23% of them singletons. The specimen was CD4+ T cells sorted from PBMCs, collected roughly 5 days after vaccination. The clonotype comes from a man aged 50 or older who received an inactivated influenza vaccine. This chain connects TRBV20-1 to TRBJ2-2; 9 positions agree with TRBD1. The CDR3 bases are TGCAGTGCTAGACCGGGACAGGGAGGCACCGGGGAGCTGTTTTTT. The encoded protein is CSARPGQGGTGELFF.